Presented here are 23 T cell receptor beta chains from one specimen sequenced in a study of cytomegalovirus exposure and HLA in healthy donors. The PCR used 60 Vbeta and 13 Jbeta primers. The protocol was immunoSEQ multiplex PCR, while the TCRdb copy is restricted to in-frame clones and leaves out a portion. The data contain 90,000 to 100,000 clones, around 76% of them seen just once; the ten biggest clones take up around 17%. The sample comprised PBMCs. The receptors derive from a woman in her fifties or sixties in good health and CMV-seropositive.

The rearrangement links TRBV6-6 to TRBJ1-1; D remains ambiguous. V gave up 3 bases and J gave up 1 base, with 6 bases separating them. This CDR3 region has 13 residues. Looked up from germline, CDR1 is MNHNY and CDR2 is SVGAGI (reference sequence). The CDR3 nucleotides are TGTGCCAGCAGTTATTCAGAGAACACTGAAGCTTTCTTT. It yields the protein CASSYSENTEAFF.

This clone was recorded a few times. The chain combines TRBV5-6 with TRBJ1-1; D remains unclear. V lost 2 bases and J 3 bases, leaving 11 bases between the germline ends. Germline V gene data show CDR1 as SGHDT and CDR2 as YYEEEE. This CDR3 spans 14 amino acids. CDR3 sequence (DNA): TGTGCCAGCAGCTTTCCGGGTAGAGACACTGAAGCTTTCTTT. It specifies CASSFPGRDTEAFF.

This chain uses TRBV28 with TRBJ1-5, with 9 bases identical to TRBD1. Germline CDR1 and CDR2: MDHEN and SYDVKM. The CDR3 contains 13 residues. Germline trimming cut 10 bases from V and 6 bases from J; bases unmatched to any gene: 7. In nucleotides, the CDR3 is TGTGCCAACTCACAGGGGGCGGCTCAGCCCCAGCATTTT. Residues: CANSQGAAQPQHF.

This clone has only one observation. The gene calls are TRBV30 and TRBJ2-6; D unclear. Germline assignment: CDR1 GTSNPN and CDR2 SVGIG (reference sequence). The CDR3 length is 15 residues. The germline V and J ends were trimmed by 2 bases and 0 bases, with 8 bases remaining between them. CDR3 in amino acids: CAWSWARSGANVLTF. CDR3 coding DNA: TGTGCCTGGAGTTGGGCCCGCTCTGGGGCCAACGTCCTGACTTTC.

The V and J genes are TRBV25-1 and TRBJ1-2; 11 bases are shared with TRBD1. CDR3 length: 15 residues. CDR1 and CDR2 from the germline V gene are MGHDK and SYGVNS. With 2 bases clipped from V and 7 bases from J, the junction kept 6 bases outside the gene matches. The CDR3 is CASSETGTGGFGYTF. The CDR3 nucleotides read TGTGCCAGCAGTGAAACCGGGACAGGGGGATTTGGCTACACCTTC.

This clone was counted only a few times. J is TRBJ1-5 and V is TRBV6-6; D gene ambiguous. Trimming pared 2 bases from V and 6 bases from J, leaving 17 bases between. This CDR3 contains 16 residues. CDR1 MNHNY and CDR2 SVGAGI come from the germline V gene (reference sequence). The CDR3 sequence: CASSYTFAGIGQPQHF. The CDR3 bases are TGTGCCAGCAGTTACACCTTTGCAGGTATCGGTCAGCCCCAGCATTTT.

This clone was seen only once. V usage is TRBV27 and J usage is TRBJ2-1; TRBD2 matches at 7 bases. V shed 3 bases, J shed 0 bases, and the junction held 14 bases outside the gene matches. Germline loops: CDR1 MNHEY, CDR2 SMNVEV (reference sequence). The CDR3 sequence is 19 residues long. The CDR3 nucleotides read TGTGCCAGCAGTTTCGTTGTGGCTAGCGGAAAAAGCTCCTACAATGAGCAGTTCTTC. It translates to CASSFVVASGKSSYNEQFF.

This clone has just a few counts. The chain employs TRBV6-5 and TRBJ2-6, with D perhaps matching TRBD1 (6 bases). V lost 6 bases and J 3 bases, leaving 12 bases between the germline ends. This CDR3 region has 15 residues. Germline CDR1 MNHEY, CDR2 SVGAGI. The CDR3 sequence: CASRTQGGGANVLTF. Written as DNA, the CDR3 is TGTGCCAGCAGAACACAAGGGGGTGGGGCCAACGTCCTGACTTTC.

This chain links TRBV30 with TRBJ1-2, with 9 bases fitting TRBD1. The CDR3 runs 18 residues. The V gene end was trimmed by 2 bases and the J gene end by 2 bases; junction bases not matched to a gene: 15. The V gene's germline CDR1 is GTSNPN and CDR2 SVGIG (reference sequence). The CDR3 is CAWSRDVTGTGSNYGYTF. In DNA form, the CDR3 reads TGTGCCTGGAGTCGAGACGTTACCGGGACAGGGAGCAACTATGGCTACACCTTC.

The chain links TRBV15 to TRBJ2-1, with 10 bases matching TRBD2. This CDR3 region has 19 residues. CDR1 LNHNV and CDR2 YYDKDF come from the germline V gene (reference sequence). V shed 0 bases and J 6 bases; nucleotides not matched to a gene: 14. In nucleotides, the CDR3 is TGTGCCACCAGCAGAGATCTCGGTTGGGCGGCTAGCGGGAGCAATGAGCAGTTCTTC. It translates to CATSRDLGWAASGSNEQFF.

This clone has a single count. This sequence joins TRBV9 and TRBJ2-7; 7 bases align to TRBD1. Germline V gene data show CDR1 as SGDLS and CDR2 as YYNGEE. Unmatched junction bases numbered 10, after V lost 0 bases and J lost 7 bases. CDR3 length equals 15 residues. The CDR3 sequence: CASSVAQGVLEEQYF. The CDR3 bases are TGTGCCAGCAGCGTAGCCCAGGGGGTTTTGGAGGAGCAGTACTTC.

The gene calls are TRBV15 and TRBJ1-1, with a weak D call TRBD1 (5 bases). The CDR3 has 15 residues. V was clipped by 5 bases and J by 1 base, with 14 bases between them. Looked up from germline, CDR1 is LNHNV and CDR2 is YYDKDF (reference sequence). In DNA form, the CDR3 reads TGTGCCACCAGCCAGAGTGGGGCAAAGAACACTGAAGCTTTCTTT. It specifies CATSQSGAKNTEAFF. Based on the CDR3 plus reference TRBV15 and TRBJ1-1, the full variable domain is DAMVIQNPRYQVTQFGKPVTLSCSQTLNHNVMYWYQQKSSQAPKLLFHYYDKDFNNEADTPDNFQSRRPNTSFCFLDIRSPGLGDTAMYLCATSQSGAKNTEAFFGQGTRLTVV.

V usage is TRBV27 and J usage is TRBJ2-1; TRBD2 aligns across 9 bases. J lost 7 bases, V lost 2 bases, and 6 bases had no gene match. The CDR3 runs to 15 residues. Germline lookup yields CDR1 MNHEY and CDR2 SMNVEV (reference sequence). The CDR3, as DNA: TGTGCCAGCAGTTTAGCGGGAGGGCCGATGAATGAGCAGTTCTTC. Encoded protein: CASSLAGGPMNEQFF.

The table lists this clone with a few counts. This chain links TRBV4-2 with TRBJ1-1; D gene uncertain. Trimming left V 0 bases short and J 0 bases short, with 5 bases between. This CDR3 comprises 14 residues. The germline V gene encodes CDR1 LGHNA and CDR2 YNFKEQ. The chain's CDR3 is CASSQDHVNTEAFF. CDR3 DNA: TGTGCCAGCAGCCAAGATCATGTGAACACTGAAGCTTTCTTT.

The CDR3 is CASSPTGGGEQYF. The CDR3 nucleotides read TGTGCCAGCAGCCCGACAGGGGGGGGCGAGCAGTACTTC. The chain combines TRBV9 with TRBJ2-7, with 9 bases that match TRBD1. Trimming at V came to 4 bases and at J to 6 bases, leaving 5 bases not matched to a gene. CDR1 and CDR2 (germline): SGDLS, YYNGEE. The CDR3 spans 13 residues.

This clone was observed a single time. The germline gene is not matched at one end of the junction; a read error may be the cause. J is TRBJ2-2 and V is TRBV5-1; 11 bases align to TRBD1. This CDR3 contains 17 residues. The germline CDR1 and CDR2 sequences are SGHRS and YFSETQ. The CDR3 sequence is CASNPLIGTGGPGELFF. The CDR3, as DNA: TGCGCAAGCAACCCTTTGATCGGGACAGGGGGACCCGGGGAGCTGTTTTTT.

The chain employs TRBV5-4 and TRBJ2-2; D gene ambiguous. V lost 3 bases to trimming and J lost 8 bases, with 14 bases between them. The CDR3 runs to 14 residues. CDR1 and CDR2 (germline): SGHNT, YYREEE (reference sequence). For the CDR3, the DNA is TGTGCCAGCAGCTCTAAGCTGTCGCCAGGGGAGCTGTTTTTT. As protein: CASSSKLSPGELFF.

CDR3 DNA: TGTGCCAGCAGCGTAGTTGGAGGCTCTGGAAACACCATATATTTT. Protein sequence: CASSVVGGSGNTIYF. The J gene is TRBJ1-3, the V gene TRBV9; no reliable D call. The CDR3 covers 15 residues. V was clipped by 0 bases and J by 0 bases, with 7 bases between them. Germline V gene data show CDR1 as SGDLS and CDR2 as YYNGEE.

V gene TRBV5-1 combines with J gene TRBJ2-1, with D perhaps matching TRBD2 (6 bases). Trimming pared 7 bases from V and 2 bases from J, leaving 16 bases between. This CDR3 is 15 amino acids long. The germline CDR1 and CDR2 sequences are SGHRS and YFSETQ. CDR3 region: CASHRRRGPYNEQFF. The CDR3 nucleotides read TGCGCCAGCCACCGCAGGAGGGGACCCTACAATGAGCAGTTCTTC. The complete variable domain, with remaining parts taken from reference TRBV5-1 and TRBJ2-1, reads KAGVTQTPRYLIKTRGQQVTLSCSPISGHRSVSWYQQTPGQGLQFLFEYFSETQRNKGNFPGRFSGRQFSNSRSEMNVSTLELGDSALYLCASHRRRGPYNEQFFGPGTRLTVL.

The V gene is TRBV29-1, the J gene TRBJ2-7; 7 bases line up with TRBD1. After removal of 4 bases from V and 3 bases from J, the junction contained 9 bases not matched to a gene. The CDR3 extends over 14 amino acids. Germline loops: CDR1 SQVTM, CDR2 ANQGSEA. The CDR3 DNA reads as TGCAGCGTTGCGGGGACAGAATTAGACTACGAGCAGTACTTC. Residues: CSVAGTELDYEQYF.

The chain employs TRBV6-5 and TRBJ1-5; D gene ambiguous. CDR3 size: 14 residues. Germline V gives CDR1 MNHEY, CDR2 SVGAGI. Trimming removed 8 bases from V and 1 base from J, with 12 bases in between. CDR3 bases: TGTGCCAGCGGAGTCTCGTCGAGCAATCAGCCCCAGCATTTT. This encodes CASGVSSSNQPQHF.

The V call is TRBV28, the J call TRBJ2-7; 10 nucleotides agree with TRBD2. Germline CDR1 and CDR2: MDHEN and SYDVKM. The CDR3 sequence is 14 residues long. After removal of 5 bases from V and 6 bases from J, the junction contained 7 bases not matched to a gene. Here the CDR3 DNA reads TGTGCCAGCAGTATCGGGACTAGCGTTCGCGAGCAGTACTTC. As protein: CASSIGTSVREQYF.

The chain is built from TRBV11-2 and TRBJ1-6; TRBD1 matches 7 bases. CDR1 is SGHAT and CDR2 is FQNNGV in the germline V gene. J gave up 7 bases and V 5 bases, and 8 bases lay outside the gene matches. The CDR3 totals 15 residues. For the CDR3, the DNA is TGTGCCAGCAGCGCACGACAGGGTATGAATTCACCCCTCCACTTT. The encoded protein is CASSARQGMNSPLHF.